This TCR beta chain was sequenced for a study of beta chain features in type 1 diabetes. Expressed TCRB transcripts were sequenced after all isolated RNA was converted to cDNA. Here immunoSEQ multiplex PCR was the method, and the copy in TCRdb shows in-frame clones only, minus some. The sample contains roughly 70,000 clones, about 50% of which appear only once. Worth noting for this clone: The target antigen is unknown.

Study-level findings and limits: More deletions and fewer insertions at VDJ junctions were found in patients with type 1 diabetes. Among all four CD4+ subsets, Type 1 diabetes patients had TCRB CDR3s that were moderately but significantly shorter. TCRB rearrangement may or may not be influenced by HLA type; here this remained unresolved. In cDNA sequencing, cells with high TCR expression could be over-represented.

The V gene's germline CDR1 is SGHVS and CDR2 FQNEAQ. The CDR3 length is 16 residues. V lost 4 bases to trimming and J lost 7 bases; unmatched junction nucleotides: 9. Sort purity for all populations was recorded as exceeding 98%. This sequence joins TRBV7-8 and TRBJ2-2; TRBD2 matches at 10 bases. The TCR originated in a young man with type 1 diabetes. Sequenced: central memory CD4+ T cells from blood. In DNA form, the CDR3 reads TGTGCCAGCAGCTCCCTGAGCGGGAGGGGGAGCGGGGAGCTGTTTTTT. It yields the protein CASSSLSGRGSGELFF.